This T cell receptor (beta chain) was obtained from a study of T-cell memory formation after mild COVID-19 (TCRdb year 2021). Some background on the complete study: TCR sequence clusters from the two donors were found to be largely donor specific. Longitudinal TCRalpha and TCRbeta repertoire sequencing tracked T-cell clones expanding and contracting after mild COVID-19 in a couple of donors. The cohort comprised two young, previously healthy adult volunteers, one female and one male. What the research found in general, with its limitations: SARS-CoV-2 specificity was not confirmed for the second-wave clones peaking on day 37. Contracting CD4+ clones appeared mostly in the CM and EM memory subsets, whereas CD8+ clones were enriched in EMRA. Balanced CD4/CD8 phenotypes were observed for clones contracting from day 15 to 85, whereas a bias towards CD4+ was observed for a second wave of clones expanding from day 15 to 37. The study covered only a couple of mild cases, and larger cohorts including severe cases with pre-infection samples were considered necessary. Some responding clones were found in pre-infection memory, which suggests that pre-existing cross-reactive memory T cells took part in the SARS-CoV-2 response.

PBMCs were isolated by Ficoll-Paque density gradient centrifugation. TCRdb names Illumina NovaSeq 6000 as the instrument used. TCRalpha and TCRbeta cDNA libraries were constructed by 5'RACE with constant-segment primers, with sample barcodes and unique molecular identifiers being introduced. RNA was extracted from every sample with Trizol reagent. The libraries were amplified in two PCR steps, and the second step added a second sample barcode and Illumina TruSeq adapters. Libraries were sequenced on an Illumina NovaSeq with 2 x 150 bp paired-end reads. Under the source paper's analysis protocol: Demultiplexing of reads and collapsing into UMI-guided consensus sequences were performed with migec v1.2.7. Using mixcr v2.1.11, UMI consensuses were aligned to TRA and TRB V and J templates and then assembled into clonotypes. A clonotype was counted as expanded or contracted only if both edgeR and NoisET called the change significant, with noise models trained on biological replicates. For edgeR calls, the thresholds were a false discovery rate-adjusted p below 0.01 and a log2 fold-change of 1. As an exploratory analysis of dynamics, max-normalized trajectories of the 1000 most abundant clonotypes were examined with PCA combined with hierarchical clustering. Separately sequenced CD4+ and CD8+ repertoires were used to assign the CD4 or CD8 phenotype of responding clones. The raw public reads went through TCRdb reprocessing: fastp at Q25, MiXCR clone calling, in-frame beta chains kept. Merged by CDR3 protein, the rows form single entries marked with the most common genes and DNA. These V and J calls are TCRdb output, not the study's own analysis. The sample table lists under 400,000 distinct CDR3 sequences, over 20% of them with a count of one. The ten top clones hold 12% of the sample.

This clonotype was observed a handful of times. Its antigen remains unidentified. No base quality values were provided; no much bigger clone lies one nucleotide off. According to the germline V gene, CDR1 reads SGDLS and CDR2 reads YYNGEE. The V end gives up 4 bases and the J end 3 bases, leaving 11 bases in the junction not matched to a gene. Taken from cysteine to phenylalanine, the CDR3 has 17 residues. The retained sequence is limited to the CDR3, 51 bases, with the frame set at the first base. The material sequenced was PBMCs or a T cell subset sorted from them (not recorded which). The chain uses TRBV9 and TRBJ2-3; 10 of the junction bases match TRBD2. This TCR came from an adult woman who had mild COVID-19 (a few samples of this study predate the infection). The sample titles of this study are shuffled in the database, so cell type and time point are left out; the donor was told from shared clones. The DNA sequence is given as TGTGCCAGCAGCTCCCTAGCGGGAGAAGGTGGTACAGATACGCAGTATTTT. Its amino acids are CASSSLAGEGGTDTQYF.